This T cell receptor beta chain came from a study of cytomegalovirus exposure and HLA in healthy donors. Study-level points and caveats: Most likely, a cluster of highly shared sequence variants arose as a sequencing artifact. Reports credit the classifier with highly specific, highly sensitive diagnosis of cytomegalovirus status.

A remark on this clone: Its specificity is unknown.

The CDR3 length is 19 residues. After removal of 1 base from V and 4 bases from J, the junction contained 21 bases not matched to a gene. Germline assignment: CDR1 GTSNPN and CDR2 SVGIG (reference sequence). The primer mix had 60 Vbeta and 13 Jbeta primers. Sequencing used immunoSEQ multiplex PCR; TCRdb keeps in-frame clones, though not all of them. The sample shows fewer than 150,000 clones, around 76% of them seen only once. The origin of this receptor is a man in his sixties in good health and CMV-seropositive. Sequencing was carried out using PBMCs. The chain recombines TRBV30 with TRBJ2-7, with 8 bases matching TRBD1. Here the CDR3 reads CAWSGVIGQGNPERYEQYF. CDR3 DNA sequence: TGTGCCTGGAGTGGGGTCATAGGACAGGGCAATCCGGAGAGGTACGAGCAGTACTTC.